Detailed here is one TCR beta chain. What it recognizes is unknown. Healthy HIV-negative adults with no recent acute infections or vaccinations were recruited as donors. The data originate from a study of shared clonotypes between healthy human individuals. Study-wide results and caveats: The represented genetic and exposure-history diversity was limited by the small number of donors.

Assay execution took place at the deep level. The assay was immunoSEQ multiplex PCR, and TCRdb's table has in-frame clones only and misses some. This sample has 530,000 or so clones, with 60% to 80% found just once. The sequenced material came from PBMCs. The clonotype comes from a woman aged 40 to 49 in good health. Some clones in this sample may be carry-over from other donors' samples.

CDR3 protein: CASSQATGTANEKLFF. The CDR3, as DNA: TGCGCCAGCAGCCAGGCTACCGGGACAGCTAATGAAAAACTGTTTTTT. This chain connects TRBV4-3 to TRBJ1-4; TRBD1 matches 7 bases. Germline trimming cut 3 bases from V and 3 bases from J; bases unmatched to any gene: 7. This CDR3 is 16 amino acids long. Germline V gives CDR1 LGHNA, CDR2 YSLEER.